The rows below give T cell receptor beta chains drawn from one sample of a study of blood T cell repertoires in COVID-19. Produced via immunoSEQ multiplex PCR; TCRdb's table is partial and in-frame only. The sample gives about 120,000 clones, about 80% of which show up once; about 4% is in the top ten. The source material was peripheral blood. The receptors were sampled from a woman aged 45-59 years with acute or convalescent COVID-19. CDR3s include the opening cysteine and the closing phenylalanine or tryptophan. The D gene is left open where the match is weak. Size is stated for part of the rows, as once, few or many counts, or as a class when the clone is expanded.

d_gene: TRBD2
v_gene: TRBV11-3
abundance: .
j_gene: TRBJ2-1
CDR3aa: CASSPGLAGGAHEQFF

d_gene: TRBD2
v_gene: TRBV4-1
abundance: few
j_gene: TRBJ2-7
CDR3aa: CASSRAGDYEQYF

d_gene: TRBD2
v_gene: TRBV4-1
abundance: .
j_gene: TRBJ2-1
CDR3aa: CASSQDATSFDEQFF

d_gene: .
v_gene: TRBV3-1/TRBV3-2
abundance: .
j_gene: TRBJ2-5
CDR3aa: CASSQDVGEGETQYF

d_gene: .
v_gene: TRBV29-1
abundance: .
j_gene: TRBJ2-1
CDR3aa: CSGGLSPYNEQFF

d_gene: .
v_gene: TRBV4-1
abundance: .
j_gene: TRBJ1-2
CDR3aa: CASSPLGRKGGYTF

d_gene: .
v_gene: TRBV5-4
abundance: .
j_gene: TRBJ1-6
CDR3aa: CASSLREYNSPLHF

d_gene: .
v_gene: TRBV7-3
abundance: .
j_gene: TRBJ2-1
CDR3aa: CASSLEGGVRAGEQFF

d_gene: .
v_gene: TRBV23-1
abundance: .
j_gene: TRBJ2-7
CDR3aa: CASSQFPSQCSGECPNRGQYF

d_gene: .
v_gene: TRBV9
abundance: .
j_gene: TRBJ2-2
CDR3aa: CASSLRGDSNTGELFF

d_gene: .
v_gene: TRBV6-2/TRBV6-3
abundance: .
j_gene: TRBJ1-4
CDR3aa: CASSLARQTLTNEKLFF

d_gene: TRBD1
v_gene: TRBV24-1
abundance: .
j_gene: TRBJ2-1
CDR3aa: CATSEGQYNEQFF

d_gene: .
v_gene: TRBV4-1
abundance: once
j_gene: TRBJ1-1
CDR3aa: CASSLYPRGNTEAFF

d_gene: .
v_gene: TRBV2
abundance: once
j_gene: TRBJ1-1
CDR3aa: CASRQELNTEAFF

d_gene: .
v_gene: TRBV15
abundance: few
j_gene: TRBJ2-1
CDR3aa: CATSGGSYNEQFF

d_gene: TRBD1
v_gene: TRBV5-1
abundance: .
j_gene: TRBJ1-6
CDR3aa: CASSLTAGQGNSPLHF

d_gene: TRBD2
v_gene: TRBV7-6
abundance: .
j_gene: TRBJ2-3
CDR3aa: CASSKLAGYTDTQYF

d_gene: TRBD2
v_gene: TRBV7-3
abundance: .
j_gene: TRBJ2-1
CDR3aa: CASSLNSREHEQFF

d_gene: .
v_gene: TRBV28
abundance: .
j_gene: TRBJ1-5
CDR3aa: CASSLFGSGNQPQHF

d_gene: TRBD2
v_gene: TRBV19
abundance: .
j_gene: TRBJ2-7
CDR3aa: CASSPTGGSREQYF

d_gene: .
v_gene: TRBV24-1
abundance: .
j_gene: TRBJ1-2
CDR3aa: CATSDAAGDDGYTF

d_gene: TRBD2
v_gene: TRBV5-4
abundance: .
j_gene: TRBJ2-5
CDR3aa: CASSAKLAGEETQYF

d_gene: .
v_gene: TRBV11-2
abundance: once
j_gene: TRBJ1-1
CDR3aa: CASSLGGSATEAFF

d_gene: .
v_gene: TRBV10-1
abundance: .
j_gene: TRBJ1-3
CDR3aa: CASSAGESAGNTIYF

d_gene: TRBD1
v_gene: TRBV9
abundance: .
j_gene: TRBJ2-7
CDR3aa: CASSVGDRGSGYEQYF

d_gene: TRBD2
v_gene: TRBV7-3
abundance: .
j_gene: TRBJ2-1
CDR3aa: CASSCNRLSGRPRGYCNEQFF

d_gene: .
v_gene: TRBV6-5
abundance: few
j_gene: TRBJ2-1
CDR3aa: CASKKPGFDEQFF

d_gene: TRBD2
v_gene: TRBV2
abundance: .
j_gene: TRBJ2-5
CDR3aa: CASSAGLAVTETQYF

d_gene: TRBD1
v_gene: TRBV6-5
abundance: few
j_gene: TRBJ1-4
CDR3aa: CASGGQVATNEKLFF

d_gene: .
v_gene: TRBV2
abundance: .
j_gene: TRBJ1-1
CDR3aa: CASTMNTEAFF

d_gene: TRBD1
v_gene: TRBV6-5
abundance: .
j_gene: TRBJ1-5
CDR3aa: CASTPDRAGNQPQHF

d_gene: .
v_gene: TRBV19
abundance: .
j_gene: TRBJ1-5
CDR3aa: CASSILQGGSSNQPQHF

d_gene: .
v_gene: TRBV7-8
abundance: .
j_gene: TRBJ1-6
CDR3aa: CASSLVRVLDSPLHF

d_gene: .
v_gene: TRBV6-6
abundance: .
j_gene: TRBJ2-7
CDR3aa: CASSSQGMSYEQYF

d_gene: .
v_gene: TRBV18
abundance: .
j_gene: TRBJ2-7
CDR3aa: CASSPIPGFYEQYF

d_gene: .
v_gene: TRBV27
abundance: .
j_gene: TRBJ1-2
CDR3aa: CASSPGRQTGYGYTF

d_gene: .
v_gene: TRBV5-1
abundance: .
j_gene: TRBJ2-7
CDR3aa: CASSPTESYEQYF

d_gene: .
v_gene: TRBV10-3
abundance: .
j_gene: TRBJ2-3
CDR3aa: CAITRGHGTDTQYF

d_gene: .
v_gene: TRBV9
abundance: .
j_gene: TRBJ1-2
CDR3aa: CASNPGLRANYGYTF

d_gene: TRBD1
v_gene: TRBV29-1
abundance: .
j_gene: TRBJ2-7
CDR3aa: CSYRGPGEQYF

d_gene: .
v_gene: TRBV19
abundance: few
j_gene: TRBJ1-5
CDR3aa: CASSIGRGNQPQHF

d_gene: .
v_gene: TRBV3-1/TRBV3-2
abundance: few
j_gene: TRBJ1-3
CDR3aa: CASSQDTTAGNTIYF

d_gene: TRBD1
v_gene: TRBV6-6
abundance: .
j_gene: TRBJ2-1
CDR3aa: CASSPGGLKYNEQFF

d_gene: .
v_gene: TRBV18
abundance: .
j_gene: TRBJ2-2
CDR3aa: CASSPDSNTGELFF

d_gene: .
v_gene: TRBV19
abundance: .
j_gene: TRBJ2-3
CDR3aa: CASSIKGADTQYF

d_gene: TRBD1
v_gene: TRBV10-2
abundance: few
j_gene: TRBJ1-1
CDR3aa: CASMTGGDSTEAFF

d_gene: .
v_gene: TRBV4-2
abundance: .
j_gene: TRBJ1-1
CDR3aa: CASSQDREIIAFF

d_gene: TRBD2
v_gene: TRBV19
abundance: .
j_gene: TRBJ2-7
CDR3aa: CASSPIAGGVYEQYF

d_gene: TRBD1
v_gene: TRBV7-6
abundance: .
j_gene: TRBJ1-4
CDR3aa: CASSGRQGKNEKLFF

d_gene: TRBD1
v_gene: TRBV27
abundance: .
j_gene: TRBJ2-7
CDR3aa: CASSLGQGTIYEQYF

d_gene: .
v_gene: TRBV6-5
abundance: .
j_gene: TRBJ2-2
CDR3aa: CASSRRADTGELFF

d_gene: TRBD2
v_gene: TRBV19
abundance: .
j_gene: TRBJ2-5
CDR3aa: CASSAGGPETQYF

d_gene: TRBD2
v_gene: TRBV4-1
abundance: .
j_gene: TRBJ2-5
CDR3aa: CASSRAGTSGSGETQYF